The 27 T cell receptor beta chains reported below all come from one sample, sequenced in a study of T cells in Graves' hyperthyroidism and ophthalmopathy. The source material, RNA transcripts, was used to amplify TCR beta CDR3 regions. First-round RT-PCR of the TCR CDR3 relied on the HTBI primer set. TCRdb reprocessed the multiplex PCR reads with MiXCR, giving one entry per CDR3 protein. Of over 700,000 distinct CDR3 sequences in the sample, about 38% were seen once. Input material: blood. Every receptor here comes from a young man with Graves' hyperthyroidism.

This clonotype came up once. Relative to the germline gene, one junction end is altered; a read error may explain this. The rearrangement joins TRBV10-2 to TRBJ1-3; maybe TRBD1 (6 bases). The germline gives CDR1 WSHSY, CDR2 SAAADI. This CDR3 is built from 15 residues. The CDR3 bases are TGTGCCAGCGGGTCAGGGGCGGGATATGGAAACACCATATATTTT. It codes for CASGSGAGYGNTIYF.

This clonotype was recorded a few times. The CDR3 DNA reads TGTGCCAGCAGTACAGGGGGTCACGAGCAGTACTTC. This gives the protein CASSTGGHEQYF. The chain links TRBV2 to TRBJ2-7, with 8 bases aligning to TRBD1. V lost 5 bases, J lost 5 bases, and 2 bases stayed unmatched. The CDR3 spans 12 residues. Per germline, CDR1 SNHLY and CDR2 FYNNEI.

This clonotype came up many times. The J gene is TRBJ2-7, the V gene TRBV7-6, with TRBD1 matching 7 bases. The V gene end was trimmed by 4 bases and the J gene end by 6 bases; junction bases not matched to a gene: 3. CDR3 length equals 12 residues. Germline V gives CDR1 SGHVS, CDR2 FNYEAQ. The CDR3 DNA sequence: TGTGCCAGCAGCTCAGGGGGTCTCGAGCAGTACTTC. Translation: CASSSGGLEQYF.

V and J are TRBV12-3 or TRBV12-4 and TRBJ1-4; 7 bases align to TRBD1. The CDR3 is 17 residues long. With 5 bases clipped from V and 6 bases from J, the junction kept 15 bases outside the gene matches. The DNA of the CDR3 is TGTGCCAGCAGTCCTCCGGGACAGAATCCCTCGGATGAAAAACTGTTTTTT. Encoded protein: CASSPPGQNPSDEKLFF.

There are a few counts of this clonotype. The chain uses TRBV5-5 and TRBJ2-5; the D call may be TRBD1 or TRBD2 (5 bases each). The V gene lost 4 bases and the J gene lost 5 bases, with 15 bases spanning the gap. Germline V gene sequence: CDR1 SGHKS, CDR2 YYEKEE (reference sequence). CDR3 length: 14 residues. The CDR3 nucleotides are TGTGCCAGCAGCGGGGGACCACCATTGGAGACCCAGTACTTC. Its protein is CASSGGPPLETQYF. Drawing the rest from reference TRBV5-5 and TRBJ2-5, the complete variable domain is DAGVTQSPTHLIKTRGQQVTLRCSPISGHKSVSWYQQVLGQGPQFIFQYYEKEERGRGNFPDRFSARQFPNYSSELNVNALLLGDSALYLCASSGGPPLETQYFGPGTRLLVL.

The CDR3 DNA is TGTGCCAGCTTTGGTGGGTTCGATGAAAAACTGTTTTTT. Its translation is CASFGGFDEKLFF. The chain joins TRBV5-5 to TRBJ1-4, with D uncertain. V lost 7 bases and J lost 6, with 13 bases in between. The CDR3 has 13 residues. CDR1 and CDR2 from the germline V gene are SGHKS and YYEKEE (reference sequence).

The genes are TRBV2 and TRBJ1-5; no firm D call. Germline CDR1 SNHLY, CDR2 FYNNEI. The V gene lost 2 bases and the J gene lost 11 bases, with 13 bases spanning the gap. This CDR3 has 13 amino acids. This CDR3 reads CASSEMDPGAQHF. The CDR3 DNA reads TGTGCCAGCAGTGAAATGGACCCCGGAGCCCAGCATTTT.

In this sample, this clonotype turned up many times. V usage is TRBV7-9 and J usage is TRBJ2-5; D call uncertain. Germline assignment: CDR1 SEHNR and CDR2 FQNEAQ (reference sequence). The CDR3 runs 13 residues. With 5 bases removed from V and 5 bases from J, the gap between germline ends came to 12 bases. The CDR3 DNA sequence: TGTGCCAGCAGCCCGTCAGGTACCGAGACCCAGTACTTC. It codes for CASSPSGTETQYF.

The CDR3 spells CASSLPGLAGGDTRETQYF. CDR3 DNA: TGTGCCAGCAGCTTGCCAGGACTAGCGGGAGGGGATACACGGGAGACCCAGTACTTC. The chain links TRBV7-2 to TRBJ2-5; TRBD2 agrees at 15 bases. CDR3 length: 19 residues. The germline V gene has CDR1 SGHTA and CDR2 FQGNSA. Trimming took 3 bases from V and 5 from J; bases not matched to a gene: 13.

There are a few counts of this clonotype. The chain is built from TRBV20-1 and TRBJ1-6; D not resolved. Germline-derived CDR1 and CDR2 are DFQATT and SNEGSKA (reference sequence). V was trimmed by 3 bases and J by 7 bases, leaving 13 bases between them. CDR3 size: 14 residues. CDR3: CSASRGIGNSPLHF. The CDR3 nucleotides are TGCAGTGCTAGTCGGGGAATCGGGAATTCACCCCTCCACTTT.

A remark on this clonotype: The CDR3 does not close with the conserved phenylalanine or tryptophan, likely indicating a read error. V usage is TRBV4-2 and J usage is TRBJ2-5; D is unresolved. The CDR3 covers 14 residues. Deletions cut 1 base from V and 5 bases from J, with 11 bases between. Germline CDR1 reads LGHNA; CDR2 reads YNFKEQ. The CDR3 nucleotides read TGTGCCAGCAGCCAAGGGTTCAACGGGGAGACCCAGTACCTC. It encodes CASSQGFNGETQYL.

V is TRBV2 and J is TRBJ1-3; D is undetermined. Germline CDR1 SNHLY, CDR2 FYNNEI. The CDR3 extends over 12 amino acids. Between the trimmed V and J ends, which lost 7 bases and 5 bases, there was a span of 9 bases. The CDR3 region has the DNA TGTGCCAGCAAAAGCGGGAGAAACACCATATATTTT. Amino acid sequence: CASKSGRNTIYF.

The chain links TRBV7-8 to TRBJ2-7, with a weak D call TRBD2 (7 bases). Germline CDR1 SGHVS, CDR2 FQNEAQ. V gave up 5 bases and J gave up 8 bases, with 19 bases separating them. The CDR3 spans 14 residues. CDR3 loop: CASSRERGASKQYF. CDR3 sequence (DNA): TGTGCCAGCAGCCGTGAACGGGGGGCGTCGAAGCAGTACTTC. Together with reference TRBV7-8 and TRBJ2-7, the CDR3 gives the full variable domain: GAGVSQSPRYKVAKRGQDVALRCDPISGHVSLFWYQQALGQGPEFLTYFQNEAQLDKSGLPSDRFFAERPEGSVSTLKIQRTQQEDSAVYLCASSRERGASKQYFGPGTRLTVT.

This clonotype was seen a single time. V gene TRBV25-1 combines with J gene TRBJ1-2; 10 nucleotides line up with TRBD1. Germline CDR1 reads MGHDK; CDR2 reads SYGVNS. After removal of 7 bases from V and 7 bases from J, the junction contained 9 bases not matched to a gene. The CDR3 runs to 14 residues. CDR3 amino acids: CASIPGQGSPGYTF. DNA for the CDR3: TGTGCCAGCATCCCGGGACAGGGGTCTCCTGGCTACACCTTC.

This chain joins TRBV2 and TRBJ2-7, with TRBD2 identical over 8 bases. This CDR3 comprises 15 residues. CDR1 and CDR2 from the germline V gene are SNHLY and FYNNEI. V was clipped by 5 bases and J by 2 bases; unmatched bases: 8. The CDR3 reads CASSYWTSRPYEQYF. In nucleotides, the CDR3 is TGTGCCAGCAGTTATTGGACTAGCCGTCCCTACGAGCAGTACTTC.

This clonotype was seen many times. The chain is built from TRBV15 and TRBJ1-1; perhaps TRBD1 as D (6 bases). The CDR3 loop spans 16 amino acids. The V and J ends lost 5 bases and 3 bases respectively, with 19 bases between them. CDR1 is LNHNV and CDR2 is YYDKDF in the germline V gene (reference sequence). DNA for the CDR3: TGTGCCACCAGCGGTCACAGGGACGCGTTTGACACTGAAGCTTTCTTT. This translates into CATSGHRDAFDTEAFF. The whole variable domain, filled in from reference TRBV15 and TRBJ1-1, reads DAMVIQNPRYQVTQFGKPVTLSCSQTLNHNVMYWYQQKSSQAPKLLFHYYDKDFNNEADTPDNFQSRRPNTSFCFLDIRSPGLGDTAMYLCATSGHRDAFDTEAFFGQGTRLTVV.

The rearrangement links TRBV6-1 to TRBJ1-2; tentative D call: TRBD1 (5 bases). Trimming removed 6 bases at V and 6 bases at J, with 14 bases between. Germline-derived CDR1 and CDR2 are MNHNS and SASEGT. The CDR3 covers 13 residues. The CDR3 nucleotides read TGTGCCAGCAGGACAACTGGGGGGAATGGCTACACCTTC. Residues: CASRTTGGNGYTF.

This clonotype was counted ten times or more. The CDR3 here is CASTQGDYEQYF. DNA of the CDR3: TGTGCCAGCACTCAGGGGGACTACGAGCAGTACTTC. The V and J genes are TRBV7-9 and TRBJ2-7; 7 bases are a match to TRBD1. Per the germline V gene, CDR1 is SEHNR and CDR2 is FQNEAQ (reference sequence). This CDR3 contains 12 residues. The trim removed 7 bases at V and 3 bases at J, leaving 3 bases unmatched. The variable domain in full, completed from reference TRBV7-9 and TRBJ2-7, reads DTGVSQNPRHKITKRGQNVTFRCDPISEHNRLYWYRQTLGQGPEFLTYFQNEAQLEKSRLLSDRFSAERPKGSFSTLEIQRTEQGDSAMYLCASTQGDYEQYFGPGTRLTVT.

This clonotype has only a few counts. The chain has TRBV7-9 and TRBJ2-2; no definite D call. The germline V and J ends were trimmed by 8 bases and 0 bases, with 19 bases remaining between them. The CDR3 has 17 amino acids. Germline V gives CDR1 SEHNR, CDR2 FQNEAQ (reference sequence). The CDR3 loop is CASLPLRELANTGELFF. CDR3 sequence (DNA): TGTGCCAGCCTTCCCCTCCGCGAGCTCGCGAACACCGGGGAGCTGTTTTTT.

This clonotype was seen ten or more times. The V and J genes are TRBV7-2 and TRBJ2-5; TRBD2 aligns across 13 bases. CDR1 is SGHTA, CDR2 FQGNSA, per germline. The CDR3 totals 17 residues. Trimming at V came to 5 bases and at J to 5 bases, leaving 11 bases not matched to a gene. The CDR3 region is CASSQGTSGAFGETQYF. CDR3 in DNA: TGTGCCAGCAGCCAGGGGACTAGCGGGGCCTTTGGGGAGACCCAGTACTTC.

This clonotype was recorded many times. The V call is TRBV20-1, the J call TRBJ1-2; 10 bases line up with TRBD1. Germline V CDR1 and CDR2: DFQATT, SNEGSKA (reference sequence). This CDR3 is 17 amino acids long. With 0 bases clipped from V and 0 bases from J, the junction kept 7 bases outside the gene matches. CDR3 nucleotide sequence: TGCAGTGCTAGAGATGCGGGGACAGGGGATACTAACTATGGCTACACCTTC. Its translation is CSARDAGTGDTNYGYTF.

As to this clonotype: The junction shows a germline mismatch at one end, possibly a read error. The J gene is TRBJ2-7, the V gene TRBV6-5; D remains unclear. This CDR3 comprises 13 residues. From germline, CDR1 is MNHEY and CDR2 SVGAGI. Written as DNA, the CDR3 is TGTGCCAGCAGTCACTCCCCAGCCTACGAGCAGTACTTC. It yields the protein CASSHSPAYEQYF.

This clonotype has a handful of counts. The chain employs TRBV5-1 and TRBJ2-7, with unresolved D. This CDR3 spans 11 amino acids. Trimming took 6 bases from V and 6 from J, leaving 10 bases between them. Germline-derived CDR1 and CDR2 are SGHRS and YFSETQ. CDR3 DNA: TGCGCCAGCACCGGTGCCCTCGAGCAGTACTTC. Encoded protein: CASTGALEQYF.

In this sample, this clonotype turned up many times. The J gene is TRBJ1-5, the V gene TRBV7-9; D not certain. Germline assignment: CDR1 SEHNR and CDR2 FQNEAQ (reference sequence). Trimming cost V 0 bases and J 5 bases, with 8 bases left between them. This CDR3 spans 14 amino acids. The CDR3 reads CASSLAGLHQPQHF. CDR3 bases: TGTGCCAGCAGCTTAGCAGGGCTCCATCAGCCCCAGCATTTT.

This chain joins TRBV15 and TRBJ1-5; D is perhaps TRBD1 (6 bases). The CDR3 covers 16 residues. Germline CDR1 LNHNV, CDR2 YYDKDF (reference sequence). Between the trimmed V and J ends, which lost 10 bases and 3 bases, there was a span of 22 bases. The chain's CDR3 is CASNKRGAGANQPQHF. In nucleotides, the CDR3 is TGTGCCAGCAACAAGAGGGGAGCAGGGGCCAATCAGCCCCAGCATTTT.

This chain uses TRBV2 with TRBJ1-5; D gene uncertain. This CDR3 has 16 amino acids. CDR1 and CDR2 from the germline V gene are SNHLY and FYNNEI. V lost 2 bases to trimming and J lost 0 bases, with 11 bases between them. CDR3 bases: TGTGCCAGCAGTGAAACTTCGGGGAATAGCAATCAGCCCCAGCATTTT. It specifies CASSETSGNSNQPQHF.

This clonotype appeared a few times. The chain combines TRBV20-1 with TRBJ2-7, with 9 bases lining up with TRBD2. Germline V gene data show CDR1 as DFQATT and CDR2 as SNEGSKA (reference sequence). The ends lost 1 base at V and 5 bases at J; junction bases unmatched: 9. This CDR3 is built from 15 residues. The CDR3 loop is CSARVRREGRNEQYF. In DNA form, the CDR3 reads TGCAGTGCTAGAGTGAGGCGGGAGGGCCGAAACGAGCAGTACTTC.